These 8 T cell receptor beta chains were all obtained from the same sample, sequenced in a study of regulatory T cells in long-lasting Graves disease. Construction of the TCR beta libraries employed iRepertoire HTBI primers in conjunction with Arm-PCR of CDR3 regions. From the multiplex PCR reads, TCRdb called clonotypes with MiXCR, one entry per CDR3 protein. Of some 490,000 distinct CDR3 sequences listed, around 12% are singletons. The time point here: newly diagnosed GD, antithyroid drugs for less than 3 months. TCR sequences were obtained from RNA taken from PBMCs. The sample was also linked to a second study, of T cells in Graves' hyperthyroidism and ophthalmopathy.

The sequencing here drew on peripheral blood mononuclear cells (PBMCs), taken at new diagnosis, from a patient treated with antithyroid drugs. The receptors come from a woman aged 25 to 39 with Graves disease.

J is TRBJ2-1 and V is TRBV9, with 15 bases aligning to TRBD2. Germline V gene sequence: CDR1 SGDLS, CDR2 YYNGEE. The CDR3 loop spans 16 amino acids. The J segment lost 5 bases and the V segment lost 2 bases, leaving 2 bases of the junction unmatched. The CDR3 region is CASSVGLAGGHNEQFF. DNA of the CDR3: TGTGCCAGCAGCGTCGGACTAGCGGGAGGGCACAATGAGCAGTTCTTC.

In this sample, this clonotype turned up a few times. V is TRBV11-3 and J is TRBJ2-7; possibly TRBD1 for D (6 bases). The CDR3 spans 13 residues. Germline V CDR1 and CDR2: SGHNT, YENEEA. V was pared by 6 bases and J by 2 bases, with 11 bases between. The CDR3 nucleotides read TGTGCCAGCAGGTTGACAGGAGCCTACGAGCAGTACTTC. Encoded protein: CASRLTGAYEQYF.

Ten or more counts support this clonotype. The chain has TRBV2 and TRBJ1-1; a possible D gene is TRBD1 (6 bases). Trimming pared 4 bases from V and 4 bases from J, leaving 13 bases between. Germline loops: CDR1 SNHLY, CDR2 FYNNEI. The CDR3 has 14 amino acids. DNA of the CDR3: TGTGCCAGCAGTGTTAGGGGGGAAAGCACTGAAGCTTTCTTT. It yields the protein CASSVRGESTEAFF. The whole variable domain, filled in from reference TRBV2 and TRBJ1-1, reads EPEVTQTPSHQVTQMGQEVILRCVPISNHLYFYWYRQILGQKVEFLVSFYNNEISEKSEIFDDQFSVERPDGSNFTLKIRSTKLEDSAMYFCASSVRGESTEAFFGQGTRLTVV.

This clonotype was counted ten times or more. This chain links TRBV24-1 with TRBJ2-1, with 7 bases identical to TRBD2. The CDR3 extends over 16 amino acids. The germline CDR1 and CDR2 sequences are KGHDR and SFDVKD. V was pared by 3 bases and J by 6 bases, with 10 bases of the junction left unmatched. As DNA, the CDR3 is TGTGCCACCAGTGATCCCGGGGGGAGGTCGGTCAATGAGCAGTTCTTC. It codes for CATSDPGGRSVNEQFF.

The J gene is TRBJ1-4, the V gene TRBV19, with 8 bases fitting TRBD1. CDR1 is LNHDA, CDR2 SQIVND, per germline (reference sequence). The junction had 9 bases not matched to a gene; V was cut back by 2 bases and J by 7 bases. This CDR3 has 16 amino acids. CDR3 nucleotides: TGTGCCAGTAGTATATGGATCGCAGGGGGCGTTGAAAAACTGTTTTTT. Encoded protein: CASSIWIAGGVEKLFF.

In regard to this clonotype: This may stem from a read error, because a much larger clone lies one nucleotide away. The chain combines TRBV6-1 with TRBJ1-5; TRBD1 might be the D (6 bases). V gave up 4 bases and J gave up 8 bases, with 12 bases separating them. Germline-derived CDR1 and CDR2 are MNHNS and SASEGT. This CDR3 has 13 residues. CDR3 bases: TGTGCCAGCAGTGGGATAGGGGGGAAGCCCCAGCATTTT. Residues: CASSGIGGKPQHF.

This clonotype showed up many times. CDR3 sequence reads: CASSTPRHANTEAFF. The CDR3 DNA reads as TGTGCCAGCAGTACCCCCCGACATGCGAACACTGAAGCTTTCTTT. V usage is TRBV12-3 or TRBV12-4 and J usage is TRBJ1-1, with D unresolved. V lost 5 bases and J lost 1, with 14 bases in between. CDR3 length: 15 amino acids.

This chain uses TRBV20-1 with TRBJ1-6, with TRBD1 matching 10 bases. Trimming cost V 6 bases and J 2 bases; bases outside gene matches: 4. CDR1 and CDR2 (germline): DFQATT, SNEGSKA (reference sequence). The CDR3 sequence is 15 residues long. As DNA, the CDR3 is TGCAGTGCGCGGACAGGGGGAACCTATAATTCACCCCTCCACTTT. Translating it yields CSARTGGTYNSPLHF.